This T cell receptor (beta chain) stems from a study of T cell responses to AZD1222 COVID-19 vaccine. Study-wide results and limits: Reports indicate that nearly half of spike-specific TCRs are directed at unmutated variant regions. White British donors predominated, females outnumbered males, and clonal diversity was possibly underestimated. With two AZD1222 doses given, Spike-specific TCR breadth and depth both rose.

The V gene end was trimmed by 8 bases and the J gene end by 2 bases; junction bases not matched to a gene: 7. CDR3 length: 14 amino acids. The data were produced by immunoSEQ multiplex PCR, yet TCRdb's version contains in-frame clones alone and is incomplete. The data hold about 55,000 clones, with over 70% observed a single time. It was second doses at about 4 or about 12 weeks that were pooled. Worth noting for this clone: What it recognizes is unknown.

The sequenced sample was peripheral blood, obtained 28 days after the second AZD1222 dose. This sequence originates from an adult who received the AZD1222 COVID-19 vaccine. The chain couples TRBV23-1 to TRBJ2-7; 9 bases are a match to TRBD2. TRBV23-1 counts as an open reading frame of uncertain function. CDR3 DNA: TGCGCCAGCCCCTCGACTAGCGGAACCTACGAGCAGTACTTC. It specifies CASPSTSGTYEQYF.